A single sample gave rise to the 11 T cell receptor beta chains below, sequenced in a study of cytomegalovirus exposure and HLA in healthy donors. The PCR had 60 Vbeta and 13 Jbeta primers. TCRdb's copy holds only in-frame clones and misses some; the assay was immunoSEQ multiplex PCR. This sample has some 120,000 clones, with 9% to 10% found just once. The sequencing input was PBMCs. Receptors originate from a man younger than 40 in good health and CMV-seronegative.

This clone was seen a handful of times. The chain combines TRBV19 with TRBJ2-7, with D uncertain. CDR1 and CDR2 (germline): LNHDA, SQIVND (reference sequence). V was clipped by 3 bases and J by 9 bases, with 18 bases between them. This CDR3 comprises 14 residues. In nucleotides, the CDR3 is TGTGCCAGTAGTATCGACACGAACCCTACGACGCAGTACTTC. It yields the protein CASSIDTNPTTQYF.

This clone was found a few times. CDR3 protein: CASSYSMGREGYEQYF. CDR3 nucleotides: TGTGCCAGCAGTTACTCGATGGGCAGGGAGGGCTACGAGCAGTACTTC. The rearrangement links TRBV6-5 to TRBJ2-7, with TRBD2 matching over 7 bases. The CDR3 length is 16 residues. Trimming at V came to 0 bases and at J to 3 bases, leaving 8 bases not matched to a gene. Germline assignment: CDR1 MNHEY and CDR2 SVGAGI.

This clone was counted only a few times. The chain is built from TRBV28 and TRBJ2-3, with D perhaps TRBD2 (6 bases). This CDR3 has 15 amino acids. The germline V gene encodes CDR1 MDHEN and CDR2 SYDVKM. V lost 9 bases, J lost 7 bases, and 23 bases lay in between. The CDR3 is CASRGGAGPPYTQYF. CDR3 DNA: TGTGCCAGTCGCGGCGGGGCGGGACCGCCTTATACGCAGTATTTT. The variable domain in full, completed from reference TRBV28 and TRBJ2-3, reads DVKVTQSSRYLVKRTGEKVFLECVQDMDHENMFWYRQDPGLGLRLIYFSYDVKMKEKGDIPEGYSVSREKKERFSLILESASTNQTSMYLCASRGGAGPPYTQYFGPGTRLTVL.

The chain's CDR3 is CASSLTRWAHGYTF. DNA of the CDR3: TGTGCCAGCAGCTTGACCAGGTGGGCCCACGGCTACACCTTC. This rearrangement joins TRBV13 to TRBJ1-2; no definite D call. Trimming took off 3 bases at V and 8 bases at J, with 16 bases between the two ends. The CDR3 consists of 14 residues. CDR1 and CDR2 from the germline V gene are PRHDT and FYEKMQ (reference sequence). Together with reference TRBV13 and TRBJ1-2, the CDR3 gives the full variable domain: AAGVIQSPRHLIKEKRETATLKCYPIPRHDTVYWYQQGPGQDPQFLISFYEKMQSDKGSIPDRFSAQQFSDYHSELNMSSLELGDSALYFCASSLTRWAHGYTFGSGTRLTVV.

This clone has more than one count but fewer than ten. This CDR3 is CASSLSAEGRETQYF. The CDR3 region has the DNA TGCGCCAGCAGCTTGAGTGCGGAGGGTCGGGAGACCCAGTACTTC. This rearrangement joins TRBV5-1 to TRBJ2-5, with D perhaps matching TRBD2 (6 bases). The CDR3 is 15 amino acids. Trimming stripped 1 base from V and 5 bases from J, with 15 bases between. The germline CDR1 and CDR2 sequences are SGHRS and YFSETQ.

The sample holds a few counts of this clone. The V and J genes are TRBV6-1 and TRBJ1-5, with TRBD1 as a possible D gene (5 bases). V gave up 1 base and J gave up 7 bases, with 17 bases separating them. This CDR3 has 16 residues. Germline V gives CDR1 MNHNS, CDR2 SASEGT. In DNA form, the CDR3 reads TGTGCCAGCAGTGAAGGGTCTGACAGATGGTGGCAGCCCCAGCATTTT. Translating it yields CASSEGSDRWWQPQHF.

This clone has only a few counts. The chain links TRBV5-4 to TRBJ2-7; a weak D match, TRBD1 (5 bases). Germline-derived CDR1 and CDR2 are SGHNT and YYREEE (reference sequence). V lost 0 bases and J lost 3, with 10 bases in between. This CDR3 spans 14 amino acids. The CDR3 DNA reads TGTGCCAGCAGCTTGGGGGGCAACCTCTACGAGCAGTACTTC. This encodes CASSLGGNLYEQYF. Full variable domain (missing parts from reference TRBV5-4 and TRBJ2-7): ETGVTQSPTHLIKTRGQQVTLRCSSQSGHNTVSWYQQALGQGPQFIFQYYREEENGRGNFPPRFSGLQFPNYSSELNVNALELDDSALYLCASSLGGNLYEQYFGPGTRLTVT.

This clone has a handful of counts. V and J are TRBV12-5 and TRBJ2-7; 8 bases agree with TRBD2. V was clipped by 5 bases and J by 3 bases; unmatched bases: 6. CDR3 length: 14 amino acids. Germline CDR1 is LGHNT and CDR2 is FRNRAP. CDR3 region: CASGPRGGIYEQYF. DNA of the CDR3: TGTGCTAGTGGTCCTCGCGGGGGGATCTACGAGCAGTACTTC.

This clone was counted only a few times. The chain is built from TRBV27 and TRBJ2-7; possibly TRBD1 for D (5 bases). CDR3 length: 13 residues. Germline V gene sequence: CDR1 MNHEY, CDR2 SMNVEV (reference sequence). V was clipped by 2 bases and J by 6 bases, with 11 bases between them. The CDR3 sequence: CASSLVQVGEQYF. CDR3 nucleotide sequence: TGTGCCAGCAGTTTAGTACAGGTGGGCGAGCAGTACTTC.

This chain uses TRBV6-1 with TRBJ2-7; D perhaps matches TRBD1 (5 bases). The CDR3 is made up of 12 amino acids. CDR1 MNHNS and CDR2 SASEGT come from the germline V gene. V gave up 6 bases and J gave up 0 bases, with 6 bases separating them. This chain's CDR3 is CASRGPSYEQYF. The CDR3 DNA is TGTGCCAGCAGGGGGCCCTCCTACGAGCAGTACTTC.

Regarding this clone: Germline is not matched at one junction end, which may reflect a read error. The chain couples TRBV29-1 to TRBJ2-1; tentative D call: TRBD2 (6 bases). This CDR3 region has 11 residues. Germline CDR1 SQVTM, CDR2 ANQGSEA. CDR3 loop: CSVDRRGASLF. DNA for the CDR3: TGCAGCGTTGACCGTCGCGGGGCTTCTCTCTTC.